This T cell receptor beta chain was observed in a study of a mutant IDH1 vaccine in newly diagnosed glioma. Regarding the study as a whole: Vaccine-induced immune responses were detected in roughly 93% of patients.

Points on this clone: What it binds is unknown.

The sample's time point: week 11, during vaccination. The vaccine gave 300 ug of a 20-mer mutant IDH1 peptide subcutaneously per dose. Clones were read by immunoSEQ multiplex PCR, and TCRdb kept only the in-frame ones, dropping some. The data show roughly 110,000 clones, roughly 90% seen once. CDR3 length: 14 residues. Germline V lookup: CDR1 MNHEY, CDR2 SMNVEV (reference sequence). V was pared by 2 bases and J by 4 bases, with 11 bases between. This chain uses TRBV27 with TRBJ1-1; tentatively, D is TRBD1 (6 bases). The sequence was obtained from a woman in her forties or fifties with glioma. The sequenced sample was PBMCs, obtained from a glioma patient whose treatment included an IDH1 peptide vaccine. The CDR3 reads CASSLGGAGTEAFF. The CDR3 DNA reads as TGTGCCAGCAGTTTAGGGGGCGCGGGCACTGAAGCTTTCTTT.